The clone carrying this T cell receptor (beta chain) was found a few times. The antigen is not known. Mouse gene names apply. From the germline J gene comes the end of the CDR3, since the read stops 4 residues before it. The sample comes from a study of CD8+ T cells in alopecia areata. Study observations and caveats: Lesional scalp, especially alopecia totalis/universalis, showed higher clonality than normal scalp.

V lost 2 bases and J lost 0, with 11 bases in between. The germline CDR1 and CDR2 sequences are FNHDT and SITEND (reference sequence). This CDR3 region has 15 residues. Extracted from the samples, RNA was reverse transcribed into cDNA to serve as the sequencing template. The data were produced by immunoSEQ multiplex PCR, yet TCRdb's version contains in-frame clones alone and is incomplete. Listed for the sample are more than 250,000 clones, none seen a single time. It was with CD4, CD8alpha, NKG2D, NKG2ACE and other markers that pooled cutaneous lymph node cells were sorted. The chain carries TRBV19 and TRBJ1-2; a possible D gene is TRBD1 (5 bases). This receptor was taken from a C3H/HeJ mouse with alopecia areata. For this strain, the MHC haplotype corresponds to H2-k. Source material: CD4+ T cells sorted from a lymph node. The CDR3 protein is CASSMGRAANSDYTF. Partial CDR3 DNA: TGTGCCAGCAGTATGGGCAGGGCTGCAAACTCC.